These T cell receptor beta chains were read from a single sample in a study of T cell responses to AZD1222 COVID-19 vaccine. Only in-frame clones appear in the TCRdb table, and some are missing; sequencing was by immunoSEQ multiplex PCR. The repertoire holds about 100,000 clones, with 88% as singletons. The material was peripheral blood, obtained on day 0 of AZD1222 vaccination. All receptors derive from an adult in good health. Each CDR3 is given with its conserved first and last residue. A D gene is named only where the DNA matches it firmly. Clone size is not always given. Where it is, it says once, few, many or a class for expanded clones.

>NA|TRBJ1-1|NA|TRBV6-2/TRBV6-3
TGTGCCAGCAGTTACTACGGGGAGACTGAAGCTTTCTTT
CASSYYGETEAFF
>NA|TRBJ1-6|NA|TRBV27
TGTGCCAGCAGTTTATCACTTAGCTCCTATAATTCACCCCTCCACTTT
CASSLSLSSYNSPLHF
>NA|TRBJ2-7|once|TRBV28
TGTGCCAGCATTGATAGCCACACCAGCTCCTACGAGCAGTACTTC
CASIDSHTSSYEQYF
>TRBD1|TRBJ2-7|NA|TRBV7-8
TGTGCCAGCAGCACGCGCAGCGGACAGGCAGCTTACGAGCAGTACTTC
CASSTRSGQAAYEQYF
>NA|TRBJ1-2|few|TRBV6-2/TRBV6-3
TGTGCCAGCAGTTACATGAACTATGGCTACACCTTC
CASSYMNYGYTF
>NA|TRBJ1-1|NA|TRBV12-3/TRBV12-4
TGTGCCACCCACGGCGATTACACTGAAGCTTTCTTT
CATHGDYTEAFF
>NA|TRBJ2-7|NA|TRBV7-2
TGTGCCAGCAGCTTAGAGGCCAGGGACGAGCAGTACTTC
CASSLEARDEQYF
>NA|TRBJ1-1|NA|TRBV19
TGTGCCAGTAGTATTGGCGGGTTCATGAACACTGAAGCTTTCTTT
CASSIGGFMNTEAFF
>NA|TRBJ1-4|NA|TRBV5-3
TGTGCCAGAAGCCCTTTTTATAACACTAATGAAAAACTGTTTTTT
CARSPFYNTNEKLFF
>NA|TRBJ1-2|NA|TRBV18
TGTGCCAGCTCACCTTACAGGGATTATGGCTACACCTTC
CASSPYRDYGYTF
>NA|TRBJ1-2|NA|TRBV29-1
TGCAGCGCCAGGGTCGTGGACTATGGCTACACCTTC
CSARVVDYGYTF
>NA|TRBJ2-7|NA|TRBV7-2
TGTGCCAGCAGCTTAGCCGAGGGGGGCTACGAGCAGTACTTC
CASSLAEGGYEQYF
>NA|TRBJ2-1|NA|TRBV11-1
TGTGCCAGCAGCTTATCCAGGCCCAATGAGCAGTTCTTC
CASSLSRPNEQFF
>NA|TRBJ2-1|NA|TRBV7-9
TGTGCCAGCAGCTTAGGTAGCTACAATGAGCAGTTCTTC
CASSLGSYNEQFF
>TRBD1|TRBJ2-5|NA|TRBV7-9
TGTGCCAGCAGCCTTCGACAGGGGGTCCAAGAGACCCAGTACTTC
CASSLRQGVQETQYF
>TRBD2|TRBJ2-7|once|TRBV20-1
TGCAGTGCTAGTCCCGGCGGGAGCTCCTACGAGCAGTACTTC
CSASPGGSSYEQYF
>TRBD1|TRBJ1-1|once|TRBV9
TGTGCCAGCAGCGTAGGGGTGACAGGGAGCACTGAAGCTTTCTTT
CASSVGVTGSTEAFF
>NA|TRBJ2-7|NA|TRBV6-2/TRBV6-3
TGTGCCAGCAGTGACGGTGTCGAGCAGTACTTC
CASSDGVEQYF
>NA|TRBJ2-5|NA|TRBV30
TGTGCCTGGCGAGAGGGTTGGGGCGCCCAGTACTTC
CAWREGWGAQYF
>NA|TRBJ1-6|few|TRBV11-3
TGTGCCAGCAGTCTATGGGGGGTTGCGAATTCACCCCTCCACTTT
CASSLWGVANSPLHF
>NA|TRBJ2-1|NA|TRBV15
TGTGCCACCAGCAGAGTTTTAGGGAATGAGCAGTTCTTC
CATSRVLGNEQFF
>NA|TRBJ1-5|NA|TRBV6-5
TGTGCCAGCAGCCCCACCCGTAACAATCAGCCCCAGCATTTT
CASSPTRNNQPQHF
>TRBD2|TRBJ2-3|NA|TRBV7-2
TGTGCCAGCAGCCGTCGAAGCGGGAATTTCGGTGGAGATACGCAGTATTTT
CASSRRSGNFGGDTQYF
>TRBD1|TRBJ1-5|once|TRBV6-5
TGTGCCAGCCATACAGGGGGCACTCAGCCCCAGCATTTT
CASHTGGTQPQHF
>NA|TRBJ2-7|NA|TRBV2
TGTGCCAGCAGCGACCCCCCCCTCCGGGAGCAGTACTTC
CASSDPPLREQYF
>TRBD2|TRBJ2-3|NA|TRBV6-5
TGTGCCAGCAGTTCCAGCGGGACTAGCACAGATACGCAGTATTTT
CASSSSGTSTDTQYF
>NA|TRBJ1-2|NA|TRBV6-1
TGTGCCAGCAGTGAAACACGGAGTGATGGCTACACCTTC
CASSETRSDGYTF
>TRBD2|TRBJ2-2|few|TRBV6-4
TGTGCCAGCAGTGACTCGACTAGCGGGAGGCCCGGGGAGCTGTTTTTT
CASSDSTSGRPGELFF
>NA|TRBJ1-6|few|TRBV19
TGTGCCAGTACAATGGGTTCATCAGGGCATTCACCCCTCCACTTT
CASTMGSSGHSPLHF
>TRBD2|TRBJ2-1|NA|TRBV28
TGTGCCAGCAGTTTACCGGGTGGGGCTAGCGGGACCAATGAGCAGTTCTTC
CASSLPGGASGTNEQFF
>NA|TRBJ2-1|NA|TRBV7-2
TGTGCCAGCAGCTTGGACACACGGCAGTTCTTC
CASSLDTRQFF
>NA|TRBJ1-4|NA|TRBV7-9
TGTGCCAGCGGGCAGGGAACTAATGAAAAACTGTTTTTT
CASGQGTNEKLFF
>NA|TRBJ1-1|NA|TRBV15
TGTGCCACCAGCAGAGGCCCTTCCGAGGGGGTAGGGACTGAAGCTTTCTTT
CATSRGPSEGVGTEAFF
>TRBD2|TRBJ2-7|NA|TRBV7-9
TGTGCCAGCAGCTTAAGCGGGATCGTCTCCTACGAGCAGTACTTC
CASSLSGIVSYEQYF
>TRBD1|TRBJ1-1|NA|TRBV15
TGTGCCACCAGCAGAGGAACAGGGGGCGCTACTGAAGCTTTCTTT
CATSRGTGGATEAFF
>TRBD2|TRBJ2-7|NA|TRBV30
TGTGCCTGGAGTCCGACCGCGACTAGCGGGCCCTACGAGCAGTACTTC
CAWSPTATSGPYEQYF
>NA|TRBJ2-1|NA|TRBV7-9
TGTGCCAGCAGCTTAGTTGGGCGGGAAGGGCAGTTCTTC
CASSLVGREGQFF
>NA|TRBJ2-7|once|TRBV4-1
TGCGCCAGCAGCCCCGAGTCGGGCAGCTACGAGCAGTACTTC
CASSPESGSYEQYF
>NA|TRBJ1-2|NA|TRBV6-5
TGTGCCAGCAGTTACTCGGCCAGCTATGGCTACACCTTC
CASSYSASYGYTF
>TRBD1|TRBJ1-5|NA|TRBV19
TGTGCCAGTAAACCGGGACAGGGGGCAGGATGGAATCAGCCCCAGCATTTT
CASKPGQGAGWNQPQHF
>NA|TRBJ2-5|NA|TRBV9
TGTGCCAGCAGTCCCCGACCGGGTCCAGAGGGGGAGACCCAGTACTTC
CASSPRPGPEGETQYF
>TRBD1|TRBJ1-4|once|TRBV7-9
TGTGCCAGCAGCTTAGTAGACAGGGGAGCAACTAATGAAAAACTGTTTTTT
CASSLVDRGATNEKLFF
>NA|TRBJ1-4|NA|TRBV18
TGTGCCAGCTCACCCCTCCGGGACCCTAATGAAAAACTGTTTTTT
CASSPLRDPNEKLFF